The 20 T cell receptor beta chains presented below share a single source sample, sequenced in a study of OX40 agonist ivuxolimab in advanced cancers. Method: immunoSEQ multiplex PCR; TCRdb's copy keeps in-frame clones and lacks some. This sample carries fewer than 45,000 clones, 89% of them seen once, and the ten largest clones take about 17%. This specimen was CD4+ or CD8+ T cells sorted from blood, taken in a trial of the OX40 agonist ivuxolimab. Every receptor here comes from an adult with an advanced solid tumor such as melanoma, head and neck, liver or kidney cancer.

The genes are TRBV7-9 and TRBJ2-1; no firm D call. The V end lost 3 bases, the J end lost 6 bases, and 9 bases lay between the germline ends. This CDR3 comprises 13 residues. CDR1 and CDR2 from the germline V gene are SEHNR and FQNEAQ (reference sequence). The CDR3 spells CASSFRHANEQFF. The CDR3 DNA follows: TGTGCCAGCAGCTTTAGACACGCCAATGAGCAGTTCTTC.

The rearrangement links TRBV7-9 to TRBJ2-5; tentatively, D is TRBD2 (5 bases). The end of the DNA is better explained by TRBJ2-7, so the J call may be wrong. Germline loops: CDR1 SEHNR, CDR2 FQNEAQ (reference sequence). The CDR3 is made up of 15 amino acids. CDR3 residues: CASSSGPGSSYEQYF. CDR3 coding DNA: TGTGCCAGCAGCTCCGGGCCGGGAAGCTCCTACGAGCAGTACTTC.

V and J are TRBV11-3 and TRBJ1-5; D gene ambiguous. The CDR3 length is 19 residues. Germline lookup yields CDR1 SGHNT and CDR2 YENEEA. Trimming removed 1 base at V and 0 bases at J, with 19 bases between. This CDR3 is CASSLAPSQSPDSNQPQHF. CDR3 coding DNA: TGTGCCAGCAGCTTAGCCCCCTCCCAGTCGCCCGATAGCAATCAGCCCCAGCATTTT.

The V call is TRBV19, the J call TRBJ2-2, with D maybe TRBD1 (6 bases). V lost 3 bases to trimming and J lost 3 bases, with 17 bases between them. There are 17 residues in the CDR3. Germline CDR1 and CDR2: LNHDA and SQIVND (reference sequence). The CDR3 nucleotides are TGTGCCAGTAGTATGGGGGCGCGGAGAGCCTACACCGGGGAGCTGTTTTTT. Protein product: CASSMGARRAYTGELFF.

This chain joins TRBV6-1 and TRBJ2-6; D gene ambiguous. V was shortened by 0 bases and J by 0 bases, with 3 bases between the two germline ends. CDR1 is MNHNS and CDR2 is SASEGT in the germline V gene. CDR3 size: 15 residues. CDR3 sequence: CASSEASSGANVLTF. The DNA for the CDR3 is TGTGCCAGCAGTGAAGCGAGCTCTGGGGCCAACGTCCTGACTTTC.

This clone was seen just once. The CDR3 nucleotides are TGTGCCAGCAGGCCGGGGGGGGGTTTTGACTATGGCTACACCTTC. This translates into CASRPGGGFDYGYTF. The chain couples TRBV7-6 to TRBJ1-2; a weak D match, TRBD1 (5 bases). The V gene lost 6 bases and the J gene lost 3 bases, with 17 bases spanning the gap. This CDR3 is 15 amino acids long. Germline CDR1 reads SGHVS; CDR2 reads FNYEAQ.

The rearrangement joins TRBV4-1 to TRBJ1-5; D gene ambiguous. The V end was cut by 0 bases, the J end by 0 bases, with 6 bases between. From germline, CDR1 is MGHRA and CDR2 YSYEKL. The CDR3 runs to 15 residues. For the CDR3, the DNA is TGCGCCAGCAGCCAAGATCGCGCTAGCAATCAGCCCCAGCATTTT. This gives the protein CASSQDRASNQPQHF.

The chain couples TRBV6-1 to TRBJ1-1; tentatively, D is TRBD1 (6 bases). Germline lookup yields CDR1 MNHNS and CDR2 SASEGT. The CDR3 sequence is 14 residues long. V was trimmed by 2 bases and J by 2 bases, leaving 9 bases between them. This CDR3 is CASSERRGNTEAFF. For the CDR3, the DNA is TGTGCCAGCAGTGAACGCAGGGGAAACACTGAAGCTTTCTTT.

The J gene is TRBJ2-2, the V gene TRBV15; D might be TRBD2 (6 bases). CDR1 LNHNV and CDR2 YYDKDF come from the germline V gene (reference sequence). The CDR3 sequence is 15 residues long. Trimming left V 0 bases short and J 5 bases short, with 10 bases between. CDR3: CATSRDRGRTGELFF. CDR3 DNA: TGTGCCACCAGCAGAGACCGGGGGAGGACCGGGGAGCTGTTTTTT.

CDR3 protein: CASNPTRTYEQYF. Written as DNA, the CDR3 is TGTGCCAGCAACCCCACAAGGACCTACGAGCAGTACTTC. This rearrangement joins TRBV21-1 to TRBJ2-7. TRBV21-1 is a documented pseudogene. This CDR3 is built from 13 residues.

The rearrangement links TRBV10-2 to TRBJ2-7; 7 bases match TRBD1. The V segment lost 6 bases and the J segment 2 bases; nucleotides outside the gene matches: 7. Per germline, CDR1 WSHSY and CDR2 SAAADI. The CDR3 consists of 14 residues. The CDR3 here is CASSYSGQTYEQYF. As DNA, the CDR3 is TGCGCCAGCAGCTATTCGGGACAGACCTACGAGCAGTACTTC.

The CDR3 protein is CASSFLDSNEKLFF. As DNA, the CDR3 is TGTGCCAGCAGTTTCTTGGACAGTAATGAAAAACTGTTTTTT. The V and J genes are TRBV27 and TRBJ1-4; D might be TRBD1 (6 bases). The germline CDR1 and CDR2 sequences are MNHEY and SMNVEV (reference sequence). V dropped 3 bases and J dropped 4 bases, with 9 bases sitting between them. This CDR3 has 14 amino acids.

This chain links TRBV19 with TRBJ1-5, with 7 bases that match TRBD1. CDR1 is LNHDA, CDR2 SQIVND, per germline (reference sequence). The CDR3 loop spans 14 amino acids. Trimming took 5 bases from V and 5 from J; bases not matched to a gene: 6. CDR3 sequence (DNA): TGTGCCAGTAGTGGGGGACAGAGAGATCAGCCCCAGCATTTT. It yields the protein CASSGGQRDQPQHF.

In DNA form, the CDR3 reads TGCAGCGTTGGGGGAGGGGCTAGCACAGATACGCAGTATTTT. Protein: CSVGGGASTDTQYF. V gene TRBV29-1 combines with J gene TRBJ2-3, with 7 bases matching TRBD2. CDR3 length equals 14 residues. Germline values: CDR1 SQVTM, CDR2 ANQGSEA. The ends lost 4 bases at V and 0 bases at J; junction bases unmatched: 4.

The V call is TRBV4-1, the J call TRBJ2-3; D unclear. The CDR3 contains 15 residues. V lost 8 bases and J lost 1, with 16 bases in between. CDR1 is MGHRA, CDR2 YSYEKL, per germline. The CDR3 region has the DNA TGCGCCAGCCGACTGGGCCCCCACCGCACAGATACGCAGTATTTT. Residues: CASRLGPHRTDTQYF.

The V call is TRBV7-8, the J call TRBJ1-2, with D maybe TRBD1 (5 bases). Trimming took 5 bases from V and 2 from J, leaving 9 bases between them. The CDR3 totals 13 residues. The germline V gene encodes CDR1 SGHVS and CDR2 FQNEAQ. The CDR3 coding sequence is TGTGCCAGCAGCCTACAGGTGAACTATGGCTACACCTTC. Translating gives CASSLQVNYGYTF.

The chain links TRBV9 to TRBJ2-4; the match to TRBD2 covers 10 bases. Germline CDR1 is SGDLS and CDR2 is YYNGEE. The CDR3 length is 17 residues. The trim removed 0 bases at V and 12 bases at J, leaving 15 bases unmatched. The CDR3 here is CASSVDSSGSGVFGQYF. Written as DNA, the CDR3 is TGTGCCAGCAGCGTAGATTCTAGCGGGAGTGGGGTGTTTGGTCAGTACTTC.

The rearrangement links TRBV7-9 to TRBJ2-2; D possibly corresponds to TRBD1 (6 bases). Germline V lookup: CDR1 SEHNR, CDR2 FQNEAQ (reference sequence). Between the trimmed V and J ends, which lost 7 bases and 3 bases, there was a span of 9 bases. The CDR3 is 13 amino acids. CDR3 sequence (DNA): TGTGCCAGCATCCACAGGGACACCGGGGAGCTGTTTTTT. This gives the protein CASIHRDTGELFF.

The CDR3 nucleotides are TGTGCCAGCAGTTTATTCAGTAGGACAGAAACAGATACGCAGTATTTT. It encodes CASSLFSRTETDTQYF. The chain joins TRBV27 to TRBJ2-3, with D tentatively TRBD1 (6 bases). V lost 1 base, J lost 3 bases, and 14 bases lay in between. Per the germline V gene, CDR1 is MNHEY and CDR2 is SMNVEV (reference sequence). The CDR3 is made up of 16 amino acids.

CDR3 in amino acids: CASSLRTGTYNEQFF. CDR3 DNA: TGTGCCAGCAGTTTACGGACAGGGACATACAATGAGCAGTTCTTC. The V gene is TRBV27, the J gene TRBJ2-1, with 8 bases lining up with TRBD1. The CDR3 contains 15 residues. Germline values: CDR1 MNHEY, CDR2 SMNVEV (reference sequence). Losses at the gene ends were 2 bases for V and 4 bases for J; bases not matched to a gene: 4.